This T cell receptor (beta chain) was sequenced in a study of T cell responses to AZD1222 COVID-19 vaccine. Regarding this clone: The antigen remains undetermined.

Method: immunoSEQ multiplex PCR; TCRdb's copy keeps in-frame clones and lacks some. This table has 130,000 to 150,000 clones, 90% appearing once. The CDR3 is made up of 14 amino acids. Deletions cut 3 bases from V and 3 bases from J, with 14 bases between. CDR1 and CDR2 (germline): SQVTM, ANQGSEA. Study outcomes and limitations: Clonal diversity was possibly underestimated, and white British individuals and females predominated among donors.

Material: peripheral blood, obtained on day 0 of AZD1222 vaccination. The chain couples TRBV29-1 to TRBJ1-2; D not resolved. The origin of this receptor is an adult in good health. DNA of the CDR3: TGCAGCGTTGAGGCGGCCGATAGAGACTATGGCTACACCTTC. Translation gives CSVEAADRDYGYTF. The full variable domain, completed using reference TRBV29-1 and TRBJ1-2, is SAVISQKPSRDICQRGTSLTIQCQVDSQVTMMFWYRQQPGQSLTLIATANQGSEATYESGFVIDKFPISRPNLTFSTLTVSNMSPEDSSIYLCSVEAADRDYGYTFGSGTRLTVV.